The present T cell receptor (beta chain) was sequenced within a study of T cell repertoires in aging, cancer and after chemotherapy. Study-level information: Pre- and post-chemotherapy samples were paired from glioblastoma patients treated with temozolomide-based therapy. Notes on the study in general: Rebound thymic output was suggested by rising median generation probability during chemotherapy in each cancer cohort. Healthy donors lost TCR diversity with age mainly through richness, cancer patients through richness and evenness.

TRB rearrangements spanning V, D and J were amplified using mixed TRB-A/B primers. TCRdb itself ran the multiplex PCR reads through MiXCR, one entry per CDR3 protein. The data contain 7,000 to 8,500 distinct CDR3 sequences, 54% of them singletons. The CDR3 spans 15 residues. The germline V gene encodes CDR1 GTSNPN and CDR2 SVGIG (reference sequence). Between the trimmed V and J ends, which lost 2 bases and 2 bases, there was a span of 14 bases. On this clonotype itself: Its target is unknown.

TCR beta rearrangements were amplified from peripheral blood genomic DNA. The specimen sequenced was blood. The sequence derives from a human donor with a solid tumor. The V gene is TRBV30, the J gene TRBJ2-3, with D possibly TRBD1 on 6 matching bases. The CDR3 DNA follows: TGTGCCTGGAGTAGAAAGGGGGACCTCACAGATACGCAGTATTTT. It is translated as CAWSRKGDLTDTQYF.